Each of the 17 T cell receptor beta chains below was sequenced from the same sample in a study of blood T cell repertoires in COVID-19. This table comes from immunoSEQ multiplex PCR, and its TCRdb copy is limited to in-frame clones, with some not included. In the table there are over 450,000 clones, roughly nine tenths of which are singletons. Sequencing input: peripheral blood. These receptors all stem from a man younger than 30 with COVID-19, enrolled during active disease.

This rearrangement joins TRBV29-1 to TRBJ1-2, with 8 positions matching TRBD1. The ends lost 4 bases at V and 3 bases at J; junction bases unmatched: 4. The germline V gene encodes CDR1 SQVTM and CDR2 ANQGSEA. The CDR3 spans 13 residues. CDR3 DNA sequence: TGCAGCGTTGGCTTGGACAGGGACTATGGCTACACCTTC. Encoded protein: CSVGLDRDYGYTF.

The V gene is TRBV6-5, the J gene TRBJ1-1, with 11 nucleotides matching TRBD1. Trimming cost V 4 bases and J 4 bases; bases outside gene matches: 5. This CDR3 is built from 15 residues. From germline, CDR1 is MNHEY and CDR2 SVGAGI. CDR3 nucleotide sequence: TGTGCCAGCAGTTCCCGGGACAGGGGGTTCACTGAAGCTTTCTTT. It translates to CASSSRDRGFTEAFF.

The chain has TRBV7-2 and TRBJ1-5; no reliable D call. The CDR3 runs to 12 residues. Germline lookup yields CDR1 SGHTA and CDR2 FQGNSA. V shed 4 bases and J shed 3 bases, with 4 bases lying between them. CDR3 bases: TGTGCCAGCAGCTCCTACAATCAGCCCCAGCATTTT. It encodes CASSSYNQPQHF.

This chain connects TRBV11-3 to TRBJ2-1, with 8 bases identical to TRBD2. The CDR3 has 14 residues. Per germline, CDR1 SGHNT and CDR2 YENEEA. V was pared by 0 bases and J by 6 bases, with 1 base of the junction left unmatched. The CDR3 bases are TGTGCCAGCAGCTTAGACGGGGGGGCCAATGAGCAGTTCTTC. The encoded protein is CASSLDGGANEQFF.

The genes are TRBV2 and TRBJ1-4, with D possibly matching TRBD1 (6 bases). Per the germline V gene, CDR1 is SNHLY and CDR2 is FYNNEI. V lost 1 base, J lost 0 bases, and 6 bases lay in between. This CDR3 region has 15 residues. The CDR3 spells CASSEGQATNEKLFF. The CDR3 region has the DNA TGTGCCAGCAGTGAAGGACAGGCAACTAATGAAAAACTGTTTTTT. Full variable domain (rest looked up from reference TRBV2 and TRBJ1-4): EPEVTQTPSHQVTQMGQEVILRCVPISNHLYFYWYRQILGQKVEFLVSFYNNEISEKSEIFDDQFSVERPDGSNFTLKIRSTKLEDSAMYFCASSEGQATNEKLFFGSGTQLSVL.

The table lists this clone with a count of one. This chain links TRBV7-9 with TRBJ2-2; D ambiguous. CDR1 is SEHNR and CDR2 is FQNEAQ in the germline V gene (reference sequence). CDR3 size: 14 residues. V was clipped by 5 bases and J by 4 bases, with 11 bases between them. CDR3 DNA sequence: TGTGCCAGCAGCATTCAGGTTCCCACCGGGGAGCTGTTTTTT. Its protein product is CASSIQVPTGELFF.

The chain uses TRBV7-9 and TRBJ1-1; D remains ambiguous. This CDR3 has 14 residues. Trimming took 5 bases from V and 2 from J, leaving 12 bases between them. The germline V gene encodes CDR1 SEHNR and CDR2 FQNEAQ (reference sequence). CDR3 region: CASSQIGSNTEAFF. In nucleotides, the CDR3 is TGTGCCAGCAGCCAAATAGGGAGTAACACTGAAGCTTTCTTT. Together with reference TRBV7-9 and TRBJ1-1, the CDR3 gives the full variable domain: DTGVSQNPRHKITKRGQNVTFRCDPISEHNRLYWYRQTLGQGPEFLTYFQNEAQLEKSRLLSDRFSAERPKGSFSTLEIQRTEQGDSAMYLCASSQIGSNTEAFFGQGTRLTVV.

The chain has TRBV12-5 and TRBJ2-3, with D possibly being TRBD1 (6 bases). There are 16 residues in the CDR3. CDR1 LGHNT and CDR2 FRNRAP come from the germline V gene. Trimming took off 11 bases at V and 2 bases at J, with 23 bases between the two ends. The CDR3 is CAVEDRSRGYTDTQYF. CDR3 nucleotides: TGTGCTGTGGAGGACCGCTCCAGGGGTTACACAGATACGCAGTATTTT.

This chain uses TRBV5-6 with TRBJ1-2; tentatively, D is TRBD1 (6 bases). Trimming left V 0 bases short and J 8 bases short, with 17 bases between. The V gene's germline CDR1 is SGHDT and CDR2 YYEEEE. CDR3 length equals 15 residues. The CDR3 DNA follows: TGTGCCAGCAGCTTGGTGGATCAGGGGCTGGGCGGCTACACCTTC. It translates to CASSLVDQGLGGYTF.

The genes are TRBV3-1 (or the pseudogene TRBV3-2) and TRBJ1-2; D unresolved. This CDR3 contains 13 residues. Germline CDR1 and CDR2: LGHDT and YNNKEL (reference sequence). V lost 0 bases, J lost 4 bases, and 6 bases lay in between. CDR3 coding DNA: TGTGCCAGCAGCCAAGAGCAGGCCTATGGCTACACCTTC. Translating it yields CASSQEQAYGYTF.

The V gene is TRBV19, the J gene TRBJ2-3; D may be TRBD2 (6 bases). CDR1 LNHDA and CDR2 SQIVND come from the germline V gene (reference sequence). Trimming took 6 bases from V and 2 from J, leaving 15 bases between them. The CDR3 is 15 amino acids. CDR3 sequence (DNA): TGTGCCAGTAGGGGCCGGGACTCCTCCACAGATACGCAGTATTTT. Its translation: CASRGRDSSTDTQYF. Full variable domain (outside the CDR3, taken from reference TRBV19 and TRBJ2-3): DGGITQSPKYLFRKEGQNVTLSCEQNLNHDAMYWYRQDPGQGLRLIYYSQIVNDFQKGDIAEGYSVSREKKESFPLTVTSAQKNPTAFYLCASRGRDSSTDTQYFGPGTRLTVL.

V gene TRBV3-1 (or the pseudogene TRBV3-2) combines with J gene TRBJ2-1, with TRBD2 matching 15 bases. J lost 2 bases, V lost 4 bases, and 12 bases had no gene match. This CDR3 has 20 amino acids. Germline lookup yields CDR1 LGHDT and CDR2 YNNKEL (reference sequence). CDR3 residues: CASSRRGLAGGPKAYNEQFF. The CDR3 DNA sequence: TGTGCCAGCAGCCGGCGAGGACTAGCGGGAGGGCCAAAGGCCTACAATGAGCAGTTCTTC.

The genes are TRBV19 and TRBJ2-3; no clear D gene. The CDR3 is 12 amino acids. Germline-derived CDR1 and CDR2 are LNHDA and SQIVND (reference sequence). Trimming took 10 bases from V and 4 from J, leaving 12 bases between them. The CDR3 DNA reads TGTGCCATTGTCGGGTCCCCAGATACGCAGTATTTT. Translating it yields CAIVGSPDTQYF. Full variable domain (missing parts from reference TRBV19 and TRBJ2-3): DGGITQSPKYLFRKEGQNVTLSCEQNLNHDAMYWYRQDPGQGLRLIYYSQIVNDFQKGDIAEGYSVSREKKESFPLTVTSAQKNPTAFYLCAIVGSPDTQYFGPGTRLTVL.

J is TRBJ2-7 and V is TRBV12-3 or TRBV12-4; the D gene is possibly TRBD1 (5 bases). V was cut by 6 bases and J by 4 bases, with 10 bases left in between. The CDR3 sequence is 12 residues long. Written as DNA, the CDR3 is TGTGCCAGCAGCCCCAGGGTGTACGAGCAGTACTTC. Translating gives CASSPRVYEQYF.

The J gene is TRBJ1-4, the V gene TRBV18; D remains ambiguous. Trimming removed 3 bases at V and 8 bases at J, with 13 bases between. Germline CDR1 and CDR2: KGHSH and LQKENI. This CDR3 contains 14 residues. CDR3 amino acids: CASSPYGVPEKLFF. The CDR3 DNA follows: TGTGCCAGCTCACCGTATGGAGTTCCGGAAAAACTGTTTTTT.

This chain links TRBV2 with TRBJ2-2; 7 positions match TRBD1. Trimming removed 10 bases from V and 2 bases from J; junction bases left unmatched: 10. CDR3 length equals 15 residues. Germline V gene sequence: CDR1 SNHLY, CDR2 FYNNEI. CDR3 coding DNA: TGTGCCACCGAAACGGACAGGCTCAACACCGGGGAGCTGTTTTTT. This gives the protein CATETDRLNTGELFF. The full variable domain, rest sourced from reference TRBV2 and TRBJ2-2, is EPEVTQTPSHQVTQMGQEVILRCVPISNHLYFYWYRQILGQKVEFLVSFYNNEISEKSEIFDDQFSVERPDGSNFTLKIRSTKLEDSAMYFCATETDRLNTGELFFGEGSRLTVL.

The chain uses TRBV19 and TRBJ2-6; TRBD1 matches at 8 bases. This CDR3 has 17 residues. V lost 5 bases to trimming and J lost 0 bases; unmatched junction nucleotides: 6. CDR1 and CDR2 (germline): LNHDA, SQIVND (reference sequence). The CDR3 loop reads CASSPGTGDSGANVLTF. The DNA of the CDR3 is TGTGCCAGTAGTCCCGGGACAGGAGACTCTGGGGCCAACGTCCTGACTTTC.